The clone carrying this T cell receptor (beta chain) was found many times. Its specificity is not known. The data are from a study of T cell repertoires in cytomegalovirus infection. TCRdb fed the reads into MiXCR, producing one record per CDR3 protein. The data hold 450,000 to 650,000 distinct CDR3 sequences, with 40% observed a single time. The specimen comprised cultured PBMCs, sampled from culture after CMV antigen stimulation. The TCR sequence derives from a human donor in good health (CMV status not recorded). Some clones in this sample may be carry-over from other donors' samples.

CDR3 nucleotide sequence: TGTGCCAGCAGCTTAGTCGCGGGGTGGAATTCACCCCTCCACTTT. Its translation is CASSLVAGWNSPLHF. This sequence joins TRBV7-2 and TRBJ1-6; D is unresolved. V was trimmed by 1 base and J by 7 bases, leaving 11 bases between them. Germline V gives CDR1 SGHTA, CDR2 FQGNSA. CDR3 length: 15 residues.